The clone carrying this TCR beta chain was seen a handful of times. Its antigen is unknown. In TCRdb, the 5' RACE reads were re-called with MiXCR into one record per CDR3 protein. The table lists hundreds of thousands of distinct CDR3 sequences, less than 7% of them singletons. The sample originates from a study of identical twins. Findings of the study overall: The study found excess low generation probability among twin-shared out-of-frame alpha sequences. The models gave estimates that fell short of the out-of-frame TCR alpha sharing seen in monozygotic twins. Insertions were fewer in abundant cord blood beta clonotypes, whereas memory repertoires showed none of this pattern.

The CDR3 spans 14 residues. CDR1 SGHRS and CDR2 YFSETQ come from the germline V gene. The V end lost 1 base, the J end lost 0 bases, and 7 bases lay between the germline ends. This receptor was obtained from a man in his late teens or twenties in good health. Sequenced material: naive T cells sorted from blood. This chain links TRBV5-1 with TRBJ1-1; no firm D call. The CDR3 spells CASSLKRMNTEAFF. DNA of the CDR3: TGCGCCAGCAGCTTGAAAAGGATGAACACTGAAGCTTTCTTT. Supplemented by reference TRBV5-1 and TRBJ1-1, the full variable domain reads KAGVTQTPRYLIKTRGQQVTLSCSPISGHRSVSWYQQTPGQGLQFLFEYFSETQRNKGNFPGRFSGRQFSNSRSEMNVSTLELGDSALYLCASSLKRMNTEAFFGQGTRLTVV.